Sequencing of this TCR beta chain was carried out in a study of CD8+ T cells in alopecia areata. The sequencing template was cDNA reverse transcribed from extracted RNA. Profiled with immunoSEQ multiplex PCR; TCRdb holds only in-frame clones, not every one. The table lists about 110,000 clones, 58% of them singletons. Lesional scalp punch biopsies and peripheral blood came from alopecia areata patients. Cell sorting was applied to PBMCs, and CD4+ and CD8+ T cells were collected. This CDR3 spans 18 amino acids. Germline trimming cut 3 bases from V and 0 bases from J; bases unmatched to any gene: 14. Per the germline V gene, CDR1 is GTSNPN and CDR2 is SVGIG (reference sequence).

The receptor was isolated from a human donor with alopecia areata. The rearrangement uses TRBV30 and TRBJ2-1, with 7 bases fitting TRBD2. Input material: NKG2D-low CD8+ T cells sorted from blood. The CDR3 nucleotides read TGTGCCTGGAGCCCCCCTCTAGGGGAGGGGAGCTCCTACAATGAGCAGTTCTTC. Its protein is CAWSPPLGEGSSYNEQFF.